Listed below are T cell receptor beta chains from one sample, sequenced in a study of T cells in Graves' hyperthyroidism and ophthalmopathy. TCRdb recomputed calls from the multiplex PCR reads with MiXCR, one row per CDR3 protein. This table holds 480,000 or so distinct CDR3 sequences, 46% found once. The source material was peripheral blood or thyroid tissue (not recorded which). Receptors originate from an adult woman with Graves' disease, either hyperthyroidism or ophthalmopathy (not recorded which). Both conserved end residues are part of each CDR3. The D gene is left open where the match is weak. Only some rows state a clone size, as once, few, many or a class for expanded clones.

CDR3aa,CDR3nt,abundance,j_gene,d_gene,v_gene,len
CANSFIAGQETQYF,TGTGCCAACAGCTTCATAGCGGGCCAAGAGACCCAGTACTTC,many,TRBJ2-5,TRBD2,TRBV7-2,14
CASSTSEAYGYTF,TGCGCCAGCAGCACCTCAGAAGCCTATGGCTACACCTTC,NA,TRBJ1-2,NA,TRBV5-1,13
CASVGIMTYEQYF,TGTGCCAGCGTCGGGATTATGACCTACGAGCAGTACTTC,many,TRBJ2-7,NA,TRBV7-9,13
CASSLGFGYEQYF,TGTGCCAGCAGTTTGGGGTTCGGGTACGAGCAGTACTTC,NA,TRBJ2-7,NA,TRBV28,13
CASSLGLGSF,TGTGCCAGCAGCTTAGGCCTAGGGAGTTTC,NA,TRBJ2-6,NA,TRBV7-3,10
CSAIRGPGGDQPQHF,TGCAGTGCTATCAGGGGCCCTGGGGGCGATCAGCCCCAGCATTTT,NA,TRBJ1-5,NA,TRBV20-1,15
CASSPPRAGAYEAFF,TGTGCCAGCAGCCCGCCCCGGGCAGGGGCATATGAAGCTTTCTTT,NA,TRBJ1-1,NA,TRBV6-5,15
CSVGHVYGYTF,TGCAGCGTTGGCCACGTCTATGGCTACACCTTC,few,TRBJ1-2,NA,TRBV29-1,11
CASSHRGANSPLHF,TGTGCCAGCAGCCACCGCGGCGCCAATTCACCCCTCCACTTT,NA,TRBJ1-6,NA,TRBV7-9,14
CSAKTGRGYSNQPQHF,TGCAGTGCTAAGACAGGGAGGGGATATAGCAATCAGCCCCAGCATTTT,many,TRBJ1-5,TRBD1,TRBV20-1,16
CASSLTEDSTYEQYF,TGCGCCAGCAGCCTCACCGAGGACAGTACCTACGAGCAGTACTTC,NA,TRBJ2-7,NA,TRBV4-1,15
CASSFSGGRAEAFF,TGTGCCAGCAGCTTCTCAGGGGGCCGGGCTGAAGCTTTCTTT,NA,TRBJ1-1,TRBD1,TRBV7-2,14
CASSEGPTGGYQETQYF,TGTGCCAGCAGTGAGGGGCCGACAGGGGGATACCAAGAGACCCAGTACTTC,NA,TRBJ2-5,TRBD1,TRBV6-5,17
CASSFPGLGDNEQFF,TGTGCCAGCAGCTTCCCGGGACTAGGGGACAATGAGCAGTTCTTC,NA,TRBJ2-1,TRBD2,TRBV5-4,15
CASSSWTGGAFF,TGTGCCAGCAGCTCATGGACAGGGGGAGCTTTCTTT,few,TRBJ1-1,TRBD1,TRBV7-9,12
CSASIRGGSNNQPQHF,TGCAGTGCTTCCATCAGGGGTGGATCGAACAATCAGCCCCAGCATTTT,few,TRBJ1-5,NA,TRBV20-1,16
CSAGTSGLDEQYF,TGCAGCGCTGGGACTAGCGGACTCGACGAGCAGTACTTC,NA,TRBJ2-7,TRBD2,TRBV29-1,13
CAIGGQPHNSPLHF,TGTGCCATCGGTGGACAGCCACATAATTCACCCCTCCACTTT,NA,TRBJ1-6,NA,TRBV10-3,14
CASSAEFGSSYNSPLHF,TGTGCCAGCAGTGCAGAATTCGGAAGCTCCTATAATTCACCCCTCCACTTT,NA,TRBJ1-6,NA,TRBV2,17
CAISEEGQGGYGYTF,TGTGCCATCAGTGAGGAGGGACAGGGTGGCTATGGCTACACCTTC,NA,TRBJ1-2,TRBD1,TRBV10-3,15
CASATRTGNTEAFF,TGTGCCAGCGCTACCCGGACAGGGAACACTGAAGCTTTCTTT,many,TRBJ1-1,TRBD1,TRBV19,14
CSSFEAHTEAFF,TGCAGCTCCTTTGAGGCTCACACTGAAGCTTTCTTT,NA,TRBJ1-1,NA,TRBV29-1,12
CASSSNRAANTGELFF,TGTGCCAGCAGCTCCAACAGAGCCGCGAACACCGGGGAGCTGTTTTTT,NA,TRBJ2-2,NA,TRBV7-8,16
CAISLQDRFGELFF,TGTGCCATCAGTCTCCAGGACCGATTTGGGGAGCTGTTTTTT,NA,TRBJ2-2,NA,TRBV10-3,14
CASSTDLLAGVYEQYF,TGTGCCAGCAGCACGGACTTACTAGCGGGAGTCTACGAGCAGTACTTC,many,TRBJ2-7,TRBD2,TRBV9,16
CASRSSTDTQYF,TGTGCCAGCCGGTCAAGCACAGATACGCAGTATTTT,NA,TRBJ2-3,NA,TRBV6-1,12
CASSLGASHEQYF,TGTGCCAGCAGCCTTGGGGCCTCCCACGAGCAGTACTTC,NA,TRBJ2-7,NA,TRBV7-9,13